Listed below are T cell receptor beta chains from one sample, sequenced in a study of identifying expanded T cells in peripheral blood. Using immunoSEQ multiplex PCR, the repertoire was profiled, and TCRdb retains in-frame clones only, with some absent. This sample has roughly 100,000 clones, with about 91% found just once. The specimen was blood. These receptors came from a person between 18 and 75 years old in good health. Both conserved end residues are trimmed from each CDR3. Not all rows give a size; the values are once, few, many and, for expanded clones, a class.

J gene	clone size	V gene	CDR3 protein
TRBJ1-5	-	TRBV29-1	SVAPRADQPQH
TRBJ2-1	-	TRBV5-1	ASSYRTSGRIEGEQF
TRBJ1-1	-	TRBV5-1	ASSLDRTGEAF
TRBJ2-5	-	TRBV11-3	ASSLRLAGVSETQY
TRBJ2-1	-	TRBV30	AWSWGNEQF
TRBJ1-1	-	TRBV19	ASSIQGTGVSEAF
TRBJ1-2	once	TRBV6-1	ASIGGVVGGYT
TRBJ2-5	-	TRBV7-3	ASSPAPQETQY
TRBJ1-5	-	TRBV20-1	SARSSQPQH
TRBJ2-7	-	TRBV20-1	SARTGNEQY
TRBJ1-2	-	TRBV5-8	ANRDRGTVNYGYT
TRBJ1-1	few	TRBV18	ASSSGLNTEAF
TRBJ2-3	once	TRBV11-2	ASSPASGRDTQY
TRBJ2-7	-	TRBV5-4	ASSLAGQLTYEQY
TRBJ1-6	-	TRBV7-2	ASSLEGWGSPLH
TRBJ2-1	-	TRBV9	ASSFRTSYNEQF
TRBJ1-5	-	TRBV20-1	SAPTEVVQH
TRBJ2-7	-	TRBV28	ASSSGADRTYEQY
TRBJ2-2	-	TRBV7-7	ASSSNPPGQGAGELF
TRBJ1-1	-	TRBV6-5	ASSLTGVMNTEAF
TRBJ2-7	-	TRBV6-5	ASSYQAATAYEQY
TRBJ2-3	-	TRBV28	GTVSSTDTQY
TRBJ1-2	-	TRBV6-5	ASSDRDGGYT
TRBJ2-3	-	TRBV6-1	ASSRTADTDTQY
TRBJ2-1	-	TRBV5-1	ASSLSGIVNEQF
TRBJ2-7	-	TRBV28	ASSLRRNEQY
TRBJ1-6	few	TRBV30	AWKEQGGNSPLH
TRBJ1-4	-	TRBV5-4	ASSSTSTNEKLF
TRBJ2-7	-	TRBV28	ASRPGGPYEQY
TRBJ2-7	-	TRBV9	ASSVEAGESYEQY
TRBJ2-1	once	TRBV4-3	ASSRWRGEGQF
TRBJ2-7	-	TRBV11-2	ASSVGASRVSYEQY
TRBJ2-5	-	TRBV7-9	ATRASGETQETQY
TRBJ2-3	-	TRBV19	ASSPFRGATQY
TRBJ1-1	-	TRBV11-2	ASSLKTGGRDTEAF